Shown below are 16 T cell receptor beta chains from a single sample sequenced in a study of blood T cell repertoires in COVID-19 (TCRdb year 2020). Libraries were built with the immunoSEQ multiplex PCR assay. Imported from immuneACCESS, the table was reduced by TCRdb to in-frame sequences with V and J called. These copies leave out some clones; in studies compared against another copy, an unresolved V gene accounts for under half, and the cause of the remainder is not known. The sample table contains 150,000 to 200,000 clones; only one count was recorded for roughly nine tenths of them. About 22% of the sample is taken by the ten largest. The sample taken for sequencing was peripheral blood. The source is a man between 60 and 70 years old with active or convalescent COVID-19.

This clone was seen only once. CDR3 protein: CASSLFGEVAGELFF. The CDR3 DNA follows: TGCGCCAGCAGCTTGTTCGGGGAGGTGGCCGGGGAGCTGTTTTTT. The chain carries TRBV5-1 and TRBJ2-2; perhaps TRBD2 as D (6 bases). V lost 1 base, J lost 6 bases, and 13 bases lay in between. This CDR3 comprises 15 residues. Germline CDR1 SGHRS, CDR2 YFSETQ.

The chain joins TRBV6-4 to TRBJ1-1; a weak D match, TRBD1 (5 bases). The V and J ends lost 4 bases and 1 base respectively, with 7 bases between them. CDR1 is MRHNA and CDR2 is SNTAGT in the germline V gene. CDR3 length: 13 amino acids. The CDR3 DNA reads TGTGCCAGCAGTGTCCAGGGGAACACTGAAGCTTTCTTT. It is translated as CASSVQGNTEAFF.

This clone was recorded only once. The chain combines TRBV5-1 with TRBJ1-5, with D perhaps matching TRBD1 (6 bases). The CDR3 length is 16 residues. The germline V gene encodes CDR1 SGHRS and CDR2 YFSETQ. V gave up 0 bases and J gave up 0 bases, with 10 bases separating them. CDR3 DNA: TGCGCCAGCAGCTTGGTGGGGGCGCCTAGCAATCAGCCCCAGCATTTT. It specifies CASSLVGAPSNQPQHF.

The chain uses TRBV25-1 and TRBJ1-6; TRBD1 matches at 8 bases. Trimming took 4 bases from V and 10 from J; bases not matched to a gene: 9. Looked up from germline, CDR1 is MGHDK and CDR2 is SYGVNS. This CDR3 has 15 residues. CDR3 loop: CASSVQGGESSPLHF. CDR3 bases: TGTGCCAGCAGTGTACAGGGGGGAGAGAGCTCACCCCTCCACTTT.

The V call is TRBV6-5, the J call TRBJ2-1; D gene ambiguous. V was trimmed by 0 bases and J by 1 base, leaving 7 bases between them. The CDR3 is 15 amino acids. CDR1 and CDR2 (germline): MNHEY, SVGAGI. This CDR3 reads CASSYSSISYNEQFF. CDR3 nucleotide sequence: TGTGCCAGCAGTTACTCCTCTATTTCCTACAATGAGCAGTTCTTC.

This sequence joins TRBV10-3 and TRBJ2-3; weak D call: TRBD1 (5 bases). Trimming stripped 10 bases from V and 0 bases from J, with 14 bases between. CDR3 length: 14 amino acids. Germline V gene data show CDR1 as ENHRY and CDR2 as SYGVKD. DNA for the CDR3: TGTGCCACAATCAGGGATTCTAGCACAGATACGCAGTATTTT. Translated, it gives CATIRDSSTDTQYF.

This chain joins TRBV11-1 and TRBJ2-1; 9 bases align to TRBD1. The CDR3 spans 16 residues. Germline V CDR1 and CDR2: SGHAT, FQDESV (reference sequence). V dropped 0 bases and J dropped 9; count of bases not matched to a gene: 9. The CDR3 sequence: CASSLAGDRDTAEQFF. The CDR3, as DNA: TGTGCCAGCAGCTTAGCGGGGGACAGGGATACGGCTGAGCAGTTCTTC.

The chain carries TRBV5-5 and TRBJ2-1; D perhaps matches TRBD2 (6 bases). V lost 0 bases and J lost 0, with 10 bases in between. This CDR3 comprises 16 residues. Germline lookup yields CDR1 SGHKS and CDR2 YYEKEE (reference sequence). CDR3 residues: CASSLGAGLSYNEQFF. The CDR3 DNA follows: TGTGCCAGCAGCTTGGGGGCGGGGCTCTCCTACAATGAGCAGTTCTTC.

The chain recombines TRBV19 with TRBJ1-5, with D possibly matching TRBD1 (6 bases). The CDR3 contains 15 residues. Deletions cut 10 bases from V and 2 bases from J, with 18 bases between. Looked up from germline, CDR1 is LNHDA and CDR2 is SQIVND (reference sequence). Written as DNA, the CDR3 is TGTGCCACTGACAGGATCATGGGGGGCAATCAGCCCCAGCATTTT. It encodes CATDRIMGGNQPQHF.

The rearrangement uses TRBV7-3 and TRBJ2-1; 11 nucleotides align to TRBD2. Per germline, CDR1 SGHTA and CDR2 FQGTGA. This CDR3 region has 17 residues. Unmatched junction bases numbered 5, after V lost 3 bases and J lost 1 base. CDR3: CASSLLAGGESYNEQFF. The CDR3 nucleotides read TGTGCCAGCAGCTTGCTAGCGGGGGGTGAATCCTACAATGAGCAGTTCTTC.

The V call is TRBV19, the J call TRBJ2-7; D possibly corresponds to TRBD1 (5 bases). CDR1 and CDR2 from the germline V gene are LNHDA and SQIVND (reference sequence). Trimming removed 4 bases at V and 0 bases at J, with 7 bases between. CDR3 length equals 13 residues. This chain's CDR3 is CASSKGDSYEQYF. The CDR3 bases are TGTGCCAGTAGTAAAGGGGACTCCTACGAGCAGTACTTC.

The chain recombines TRBV7-2 with TRBJ1-2; 12 bases map to TRBD1. J lost 4 bases, V lost 1 base, and 10 bases had no gene match. The CDR3 consists of 18 residues. Germline V gene data show CDR1 as SGHTA and CDR2 as FQGNSA. CDR3 loop: CASSLGGDRGLMIYGYTF. CDR3 DNA: TGTGCCAGCAGCTTAGGCGGGGACAGGGGGCTCATGATCTATGGCTACACCTTC.

The chain combines TRBV11-2 with TRBJ2-2; no clear D. Looked up from germline, CDR1 is SGHAT and CDR2 is FQNNGV. CDR3 size: 15 residues. The V and J ends lost 1 base and 1 base respectively, with 7 bases between them. In DNA form, the CDR3 reads TGTGCCAGCAGCTTAGCCCAGTTGAACACCGGGGAGCTGTTTTTT. Its translation: CASSLAQLNTGELFF.

The CDR3 protein is CASSPRSGVKDTQYF. CDR3 nucleotide sequence: TGTGCCAGCAGTCCCCGAAGCGGGGTGAAAGATACGCAGTATTTT. J is TRBJ2-3 and V is TRBV28; TRBD2 matches 7 bases. Germline CDR1 is MDHEN and CDR2 is SYDVKM. The CDR3 loop spans 15 amino acids. V trimming: 5 bases; J trimming: 5 bases; junction bases outside the gene matches: 10.

This clone was observed a few times. The chain joins TRBV7-9 to TRBJ1-1; TRBD1 aligns across 7 bases. Germline trimming cut 5 bases from V and 4 bases from J; bases unmatched to any gene: 4. Germline CDR1 and CDR2: SEHNR and FQNEAQ (reference sequence). The CDR3 has 13 amino acids. CDR3 in amino acids: CASSPPGGTEAFF. The CDR3, as DNA: TGTGCCAGCAGCCCCCCAGGGGGCACTGAAGCTTTCTTT.

Comment on this clone: One end of the junction does not line up with germline, which may come from a read error. V and J are TRBV3-1 (or the pseudogene TRBV3-2) and TRBJ1-2; D is possibly TRBD1 (6 bases). The CDR3 is 14 residues long. The germline V gene has CDR1 LGHDT and CDR2 YNNKEL (reference sequence). This chain's CDR3 is CASSQDPRQDRTSF. CDR3 bases: TGTGCCAGCAGCCAAGATCCCAGACAGGACCGTACGAGCTTC.